Listed below are T cell receptor beta chains from one sample, sequenced in a study of blood T cells in healthy people across ages. TCRdb re-called the 5' RACE reads with MiXCR, one entry per CDR3 protein. The top ten clones hold 2.1% of a sample with roughly 2 million distinct CDR3 sequences, about 50% of them seen once. Sequencing input: blood. The receptors derive from a middle-aged woman in good health. Each CDR3 is given with its conserved first and last residue. A D gene is named only where the DNA matches it firmly. Clone size appears in some rows only: once, few, many, or a class for an expanded clone.

v_call	clone_size	d_call	j_call	cdr3_nt	cdr3_aa
TRBV7-8	.	TRBD1	TRBJ1-4	TGTGCCAGCAGCTCCTTTGGGACAGTCAACGAAAAACTGTTTTTT	CASSSFGTVNEKLFF
TRBV3-1	.	.	TRBJ1-2	TGTGCCAGCAGCCAAGAGGGCAGGGCGAGAGGCGGCTACACCTTC	CASSQEGRARGGYTF
TRBV20-1	.	.	TRBJ2-1	TGCAGTGCTAGAGGGGGCAGGGCAGGGCCCTACAATGAGCAGTTCTTC	CSARGGRAGPYNEQFF
TRBV5-4	.	.	TRBJ2-6	TGTGCCAGCAGCATCATTACTCCGGACAGATACTCTGGGGCCAACGTCCTGACTTTC	CASSIITPDRYSGANVLTF
TRBV7-2	.	.	TRBJ1-2	TGTGCCAGCAGCCCCCAGATGGGTCCGGGAGGCTACACCTTC	CASSPQMGPGGYTF
TRBV7-2	.	TRBD2	TRBJ2-1	TGTGCCAGCAGCCCAGGGGGACTAGCGGCCGTCTCCTACGAGCAGTTCTTC	CASSPGGLAAVSYEQFF
TRBV20-1	few	.	TRBJ2-1	TGCAGTGCTAGGATCGGGGGCAGCTCCTACAATGAGCAGTTCTTC	CSARIGGSSYNEQFF
TRBV6-2/TRBV6-3	once	.	TRBJ1-2	TGTGCCAGCAGGGGACGGGTGTTTGATAACTATGGCTACACCTTC	CASRGRVFDNYGYTF
TRBV2	few	.	TRBJ2-1	TGTGCCAGCAGTGATCGGACAGCCTACAATGAGCAGTTCTTC	CASSDRTAYNEQFF
TRBV3-1	few	.	TRBJ2-5	TGTGCCAGCAGCCAAGAATTAAGTGGGGAGACCCAGTACTTC	CASSQELSGETQYF
TRBV27	few	.	TRBJ2-5	TGTGCCAGCAGTTTGGCCCCCGGCGGGGCCCAATTCACCCAGTACTTC	CASSLAPGGAQFTQYF
TRBV20-1	.	.	TRBJ1-2	TGCAGTGCTAGCGGTTTTGAGGGACCCTATGGCTACACCTTC	CSASGFEGPYGYTF
TRBV9	.	TRBD2	TRBJ2-7	TGTGCCAGCAGCGTAGGATCGCTAGCGGGGGGTTACTACGAGCAGTACTTC	CASSVGSLAGGYYEQYF
TRBV3-1	few	.	TRBJ2-7	TGTGCCAGCAGCCAGTCAGTTTCCTACGAGCAGTACTTC	CASSQSVSYEQYF
TRBV25-1	few	TRBD1	TRBJ2-4	TGTGCCAGCAGTGACCCGGGACAGGGGGCGAAGGAGCAGTACTTC	CASSDPGQGAKEQYF
TRBV2	once	TRBD2	TRBJ2-5	TGTGCCAGCAATCCTAGCGGGGGGGCAGAGAAAGAGACCCAGTACTTC	CASNPSGGAEKETQYF
TRBV29-1	few	.	TRBJ1-5	TGCACCTTTGGACAGTTCAATCAGCCCCAGCATTTT	CTFGQFNQPQHF